Here is one TCR beta chain with its context. The CDR3 contains 14 residues. Germline assignment: CDR1 PRHDT and CDR2 FYEKMQ (reference sequence). Trimming at V came to 5 bases and at J to 6 bases, leaving 5 bases not matched to a gene. This sample was taken from a study of PD-L1 blockade in urothelial cancer. Study-level background: Patients initiated atezolizumab around 2014 at 1,200 mg intravenously every 3 weeks. Patients arrived having already received 0 to 3 prior chemotherapy regimens. Blood was evaluated 3 weeks (second dose) and 6 weeks after therapy began.

The time point denotes: pretreatment peripheral blood. The method was immunoSEQ multiplex PCR; TCRdb's version includes in-frame clones alone and lacks a portion of them. The sample has approximately 94,000 clones, 87% seen once. The rearrangement joins TRBV13 to TRBJ1-5, with 9 bases aligning to TRBD1. This sequence originates from a man in his 60s with urothelial cancer. The sequenced sample was PBMCs, obtained around atezolizumab (anti-PD-L1) treatment. For the CDR3, the DNA is TGTGCCAGCAGCCTTGGGACAGGGACTCAGCCCCAGCATTTT. Protein product: CASSLGTGTQPQHF.